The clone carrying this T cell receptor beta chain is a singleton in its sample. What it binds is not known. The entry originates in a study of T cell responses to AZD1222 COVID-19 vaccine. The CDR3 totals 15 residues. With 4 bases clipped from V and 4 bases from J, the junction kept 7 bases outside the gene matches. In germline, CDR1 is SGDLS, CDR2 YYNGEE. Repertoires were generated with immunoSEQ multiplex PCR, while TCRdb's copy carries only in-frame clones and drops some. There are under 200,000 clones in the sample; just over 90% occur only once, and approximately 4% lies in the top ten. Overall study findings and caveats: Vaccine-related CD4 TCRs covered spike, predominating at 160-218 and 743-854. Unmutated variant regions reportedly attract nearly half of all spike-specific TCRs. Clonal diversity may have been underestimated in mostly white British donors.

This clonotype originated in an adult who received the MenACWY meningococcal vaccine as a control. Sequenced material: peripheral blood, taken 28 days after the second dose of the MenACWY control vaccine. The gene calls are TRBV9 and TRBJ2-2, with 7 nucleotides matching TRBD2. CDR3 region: CASSPLGGSTGELFF. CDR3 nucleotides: TGTGCCAGCAGCCCCCTTGGCGGGAGCACCGGGGAGCTGTTTTTT.